This is a list of T cell receptor beta chains from one sample in a study of brain T cells in children with intractable seizures. The assay was immunoSEQ multiplex PCR, and TCRdb's table has in-frame clones only and misses some. Of roughly 64,000 clones listed, roughly 95% are singletons. This specimen was peripheral blood, taken at surgery. The receptors derive from a boy under two years old with focal cortical dysplasia and intractable seizures. The CDR3 runs from the conserved cysteine through the conserved F or W. D genes are given only for firm matches. Some rows have no size entry. The others give once, few or many, or a class for an expanded clone.

j_call,v_call,clone_size,d_call,cdr3_aa,cdr3_nt
TRBJ2-7,TRBV7-8,NA,NA,CASSLKGSYEQYF,TGTGCCAGCAGCTTGAAAGGCTCCTACGAGCAGTACTTC
TRBJ2-2,TRBV14,NA,NA,CASSLLMDHRPGGELFF,TGTGCCAGCAGCCTACTGATGGACCACCGGCCAGGCGGGGAGCTGTTTTTT
TRBJ2-7,TRBV28,NA,NA,CASTLPGTYYEQYF,TGTGCCAGCACCCTGCCCGGGACCTACTACGAGCAGTACTTC
TRBJ1-2,TRBV5-6,NA,TRBD1,CASSPALGTGNYGYTF,TGTGCCAGCAGCCCGGCGTTAGGGACAGGGAACTATGGCTACACCTTC
TRBJ2-5,TRBV9,NA,NA,CASSGMGPNEETQYF,TGTGCCAGCAGCGGAATGGGCCCTAATGAAGAGACCCAGTACTTC
TRBJ2-5,TRBV6-5,NA,NA,CASSYRGARSETQYF,TGTGCCAGCAGTTACCGGGGGGCCCGGTCGGAGACCCAGTACTTC
TRBJ1-2,TRBV20-1,once,NA,CSASRRAGYTF,TGCAGTGCGAGCCGTAGAGCGGGCTACACCTTC
TRBJ1-3,TRBV16,NA,TRBD1,CASSQGQGHGNTIYF,TGTGCCAGCAGCCAAGGACAGGGTCATGGAAACACCATATATTTT
TRBJ2-1,TRBV2,NA,NA,CASSFGSPQAYFF,TGTGCCAGCAGTTTTGGCAGCCCTCAAGCTTACTTCTTC
TRBJ1-2,TRBV19,NA,TRBD1,CASATQGAVPYGYTF,TGTGCGAGCGCCACACAGGGGGCGGTTCCCTATGGCTACACCTTC
TRBJ1-1,TRBV6-5,NA,NA,CASSYRRELRLFF,TGTGCCAGCAGTTACCGGCGTGAACTACGGTTGTTCTTT
TRBJ2-5,TRBV3-1/TRBV3-2,NA,NA,CASAWGPETQYF,TGTGCCAGTGCCTGGGGCCCAGAGACCCAGTACTTC
TRBJ2-3,TRBV6-4,NA,TRBD2,CASSDSSGGGDTQYF,TGTGCCAGCAGTGACTCAAGCGGGGGGGGCGATACGCAGTATTTT
TRBJ2-5,TRBV9,NA,TRBD2,CASSVGTSGGQETQYF,TGTGCCAGCAGCGTAGGCACTAGCGGGGGTCAAGAGACCCAGTACTTC
TRBJ2-3,TRBV7-2,few,NA,CASSPMRRDFGNTQYF,TGTGCCAGCAGCCCAATGCGGCGGGATTTTGGAAATACGCAGTATTTT
TRBJ2-3,TRBV7-2,NA,TRBD2,CASSLVGLAGGDTQYF,TGTGCCAGCAGCTTAGTCGGACTAGCGGGCGGGGATACGCAGTATTTT
TRBJ2-7,TRBV19,NA,NA,CASSIDSDTYEQYF,TGTGCCAGTAGTATAGACAGCGATACCTACGAGCAGTACTTC
TRBJ2-3,TRBV6-7,once,NA,CASSFSTDTQYF,TGTGCCAGCAGTTTTAGCACAGATACGCAGTATTTT
TRBJ2-3,TRBV28,NA,NA,CASSLSPQYDSTDTQYF,TGTGCCAGCAGTTTATCCCCCCAATATGATAGCACAGATACGCAGTATTTT
TRBJ2-3,TRBV5-6,NA,NA,CASSPGATTDTQYF,TGTGCCAGCAGCCCAGGGGCTACCACAGATACGCAGTATTTT
TRBJ2-3,TRBV5-4,NA,NA,CASSSSHLLGALTDTQYF,TGTGCCAGCAGCTCGTCCCACTTACTAGGCGCACTCACAGATACGCAGTATTTT
TRBJ2-7,TRBV19,NA,NA,CASSLPERVSYEQYF,TGTGCCAGTAGCCTGCCAGAGCGGGTCTCCTACGAGCAGTACTTC
TRBJ2-7,TRBV5-1,NA,TRBD2,CASSLVGLATFFSYEQYF,TGCGCCAGCAGCTTGGTAGGACTAGCGACCTTTTTCTCCTACGAGCAGTACTTC
TRBJ2-3,TRBV5-1,NA,NA,CASRFWESGSTDTQYF,TGCGCCAGCAGATTTTGGGAAAGCGGGAGCACAGATACGCAGTATTTT
TRBJ1-6,TRBV4-1,NA,NA,CASSQPTRSPLHF,TGCGCCAGCAGCCAACCAACACGGTCACCCCTCCACTTT
TRBJ2-1,TRBV10-3,few,TRBD2,CAISDKGGRSEQFF,TGTGCCATCAGTGACAAGGGAGGGCGGAGTGAGCAGTTCTTC